This TCR beta chain was recorded in a study of cytomegalovirus exposure and HLA in healthy donors. On the study more broadly: The 100 million to 120 million unique TCR beta sequences, from roughly 170 million T cells, were found by an earlier analysis.

This clone has more than one count but fewer than ten. Its target is unknown. Study findings and constraints: The classifier reportedly diagnosed cytomegalovirus status with high sensitivity and specificity.

In germline, CDR1 is GTSNPN, CDR2 SVGIG (reference sequence). This CDR3 comprises 14 residues. V lost 0 bases and J 0 bases, leaving 5 bases between the germline ends. PCR primers comprised 60 Vbeta and 13 Jbeta primers. Produced via immunoSEQ multiplex PCR; TCRdb's table is partial and in-frame only. Among some 200,000 clones listed, roughly 85% were seen once. The sequence came from a young woman in good health and CMV-seronegative. The sample taken for sequencing was PBMCs. The genes are TRBV30 and TRBJ1-4; no firm D call. The CDR3 DNA is TGTGCCTGGAGTGTAACTGCAACTAATGAAAAACTGTTTTTT. Encoded protein: CAWSVTATNEKLFF.